This entry lists 9 T cell receptor beta chains sequenced from one sample in a study of shared clonotypes between healthy human individuals. TCRdb keeps only in-frame clones here, not all; method: immunoSEQ multiplex PCR. The sample lists some 1 million clones; around four fifths were seen once. The sequenced material came from memory CD4+ T cells sorted from blood. The subset here: CD45RA-negative fraction. These receptors were collected from a man between 18 and 35 years old in good health.

The chain carries TRBV7-2 and TRBJ1-1, with 9 bases lining up with TRBD1. The CDR3 totals 15 residues. V was clipped by 4 bases and J by 5 bases; unmatched bases: 8. Germline CDR1 reads SGHTA; CDR2 reads FQGNSA. CDR3 sequence reads: CASSSSGTGLTEAFF. The CDR3 nucleotides are TGTGCCAGCAGCTCCAGCGGGACAGGGCTGACTGAAGCTTTCTTT.

The chain recombines TRBV11-2 with TRBJ1-3; D remains ambiguous. CDR1 is SGHAT, CDR2 FQNNGV, per germline. The V and J ends lost 7 bases and 0 bases respectively, with 7 bases between them. CDR3 length: 13 residues. CDR3 amino acids: CASKRNSGNTIYF. CDR3 in DNA: TGTGCCAGCAAACGGAACTCTGGAAACACCATATATTTT.

For this clone: Other DNA sequences in this sample translate to the same CDR3. CDR3 protein: CASSVLAGGTDTQYF. CDR3 sequence (DNA): TGTGCCAGCAGTGTGCTAGCGGGGGGGACAGATACGCAGTATTTT. The chain joins TRBV2 to TRBJ2-3, with 12 bases fitting TRBD2. The CDR3 extends over 15 amino acids. J was trimmed by 3 bases and V by 4 bases; bases with no gene match: 2. Germline assignment: CDR1 SNHLY and CDR2 FYNNEI.

The chain is built from TRBV5-4 and TRBJ1-4, with a tentative D call TRBD1 (6 bases). This CDR3 contains 16 residues. Germline CDR1 reads SGHNT; CDR2 reads YYREEE (reference sequence). V lost 4 bases and J 0 bases, leaving 13 bases between the germline ends. The CDR3 coding sequence is TGTGCCAGCAGCCCCGACAGGTGGGCAACTAATGAAAAACTGTTTTTT. Protein sequence: CASSPDRWATNEKLFF.

This chain links TRBV18 with TRBJ2-7; no clear D. The CDR3 covers 15 residues. Germline CDR1 and CDR2: KGHSH and LQKENI. V lost 3 bases, J lost 3 bases, and 15 bases lay in between. CDR3 sequence reads: CASSPAIGQDYEQYF. CDR3 DNA: TGTGCCAGCTCACCCGCGATTGGCCAGGACTACGAGCAGTACTTC.

There are a few counts of this clone. The CDR3 reads CASSPPDSRHSPLHF. CDR3 nucleotides: TGTGCCAGCAGTCCGCCGGACAGTCGGCATTCACCCCTCCACTTT. The chain links TRBV28 to TRBJ1-6, with a tentative D call TRBD1 (6 bases). The germline V gene has CDR1 MDHEN and CDR2 SYDVKM. The CDR3 is 15 amino acids. With 5 bases removed from V and 8 bases from J, the gap between germline ends came to 16 bases. The whole variable domain, remainder taken from reference TRBV28 and TRBJ1-6, is DVKVTQSSRYLVKRTGEKVFLECVQDMDHENMFWYRQDPGLGLRLIYFSYDVKMKEKGDIPEGYSVSREKKERFSLILESASTNQTSMYLCASSPPDSRHSPLHFGNGTRLTVT.

This sequence joins TRBV5-1 and TRBJ2-3; D remains ambiguous. The V gene's germline CDR1 is SGHRS and CDR2 YFSETQ. Trimming cost V 0 bases and J 2 bases, with 4 bases left between them. This CDR3 has 13 amino acids. The CDR3 here is CASSLVFTDTQYF. CDR3 in DNA: TGCGCCAGCAGCTTGGTTTTCACAGATACGCAGTATTTT.

V usage is TRBV7-2 and J usage is TRBJ2-2; 10 positions match TRBD2. J was trimmed by 5 bases and V by 0 bases; bases with no gene match: 9. There are 18 residues in the CDR3. CDR1 SGHTA and CDR2 FQGNSA come from the germline V gene. CDR3 residues: CASSLAGPSGRRTGELFF. DNA for the CDR3: TGTGCCAGCAGCTTAGCCGGACCTAGCGGGAGACGTACCGGGGAGCTGTTTTTT.

For the CDR3, the DNA is TGTGCCAGCAAAAGAGGGGACTATGGCTACACCTTC. Encoded protein: CASKRGDYGYTF. The chain carries TRBV6-1 and TRBJ1-2; possible D gene TRBD1, 5 bases. Germline V lookup: CDR1 MNHNS, CDR2 SASEGT. Trimming took off 7 bases at V and 3 bases at J, with 9 bases between the two ends. The CDR3 loop spans 12 amino acids.